This T cell receptor (beta chain) was identified in a study of regulatory T cells in long-lasting Graves disease (dated by TCRdb to the early 2020s). In the study overall: Persistent Graves' disease meant more than 5 years of antithyroid drug treatment with TSH receptor autoantibodies that stayed positive. This study used TCR sequencing and RNA sequencing of peripheral blood to compare persistent Graves' disease patients against newly diagnosed Graves' disease patients. The study was conducted in China and was registered as a clinical trial. TCR sequencing covered about 13 persistent and approximately 20 newly diagnosed Graves' disease patients, around 35 samples in total. On average, persistent Graves' disease patients in the clinical cohort had been on antithyroid drugs for about 9.7 years.

The paper as a whole reports these results and caveats: Persistent Graves' disease patients showed lower TCR Shannon entropy and fewer highly expanded clones than newly diagnosed patients, suggesting clonal expansion. The small sample size was acknowledged by the authors as a limitation that may reduce accuracy. Because the primary lesion, thyroid tissue, could not be accessed, the study looked at peripheral blood alone. Sequencing and analysis were limited to the TCR beta chain. Patients with persistent disease shared more public clonotypes (around 2,700) than newly diagnosed patients did (more than 900). Persistent disease showed preferential use of TRBV28, TRBJ1-2 and TRBJ2-5, whereas newly diagnosed disease favored TRBV20-1 and TRBJ2-1.

The library was prepared using multiplex PCR. Sequencing took place on an Illumina HiSeq 4000. To build TCR beta libraries, CDR3 regions were amplified by Arm-PCR using iRepertoire HTBI primers. Before sequencing, the PCR products went through gel purification. In the source study's methods: A total of 62 TRBV and more than twelve TRBJ segments were identified across samples and were used for gene usage analysis of CDR3 amino acid clonotypes. COPE and FqMerger were used to merge filtered high-quality paired reads into contigs. BLAST was used to align contigs to IMGT TRBV, TRBD and TRBJ reference genes, with CDR3 defined following IMGT. Any clonotype with a frequency above 0.1% was classified as a highly expanded clone. Repertoire diversity was measured by Shannon entropy, and V-J evenness by the Gini coefficient. Clonotypes shared by more than one individual were considered public. The raw public reads went through TCRdb reprocessing: fastp at Q25, MiXCR clone calling, in-frame beta chains kept. Merged by CDR3 protein, the rows form single entries marked with the most common genes and DNA. What appears here as the V and J calls and clone size reflects TCRdb's work, not the paper's. A total of about 340,000 distinct CDR3 sequences appear in this sample, about 20% of them only once. Jointly, the top ten make up less than 35% of the sample.

As to this clonotype: The antigen it recognizes is unknown. Base qualities are not recorded, but no much larger clone differs from it by a single base.

What the time point label conveys for this sample: persistent/refractory GD, antithyroid drugs over 5 years with positive TRAb. For both TCR sequencing and RNA sequencing, RNA was extracted from PBMCs in TRIzol. The diagnosis of Graves' disease was made according to American Thyroid Association guidelines. Patients for the study were recruited at an endocrinology department in Xi'an, China. Each patient gave 8.5 to 9.5 milliliters of peripheral blood, collected in an EDTA anticoagulant tube. Ficoll Paque Plus density gradient separation was used to isolate PBMCs, and no additional T cell sorting was done. RNA quality was checked with an Agilent 2100 Bioanalyzer and agarose gel, and concentration with a NanoDrop 2000. CDR1 and CDR2, looked up from the germline V gene, are SGHVS and FQNEAQ. The CDR3 runs 16 amino acids, cysteine and phenylalanine included. The only DNA kept is the CDR3, 48 bases in frame from the first base. V loses 1 base, J loses 0 bases, and the germline ends lie 12 bases apart.

The material was peripheral blood mononuclear cells (PBMCs), obtained when the disease was refractory, from a patient treated with antithyroid drugs. This TCR came from a female donor with Graves disease. The rearrangement joined TRBV7-8 to TRBJ1-1; D gene: possibly TRBD1, on 5 matching bases. In nucleotides, the sequence is TGTGCCAGCAGCTTAGGTCGTGGGGGGTTGAACACTGAAGCTTTCTTT. It translates to CASSLGRGGLNTEAFF.